Sequencing of this TCR beta chain was carried out in a study of CD8 T cells in ankylosing spondylitis. This clonotype was found many times. What it recognizes is unknown. The CDR3 is made up of 15 amino acids. The germline gives CDR1 SGDLS, CDR2 YYNGEE. With 0 bases removed from V and 4 bases from J, the gap between germline ends came to 10 bases. General study findings and limits: In ankylosing spondylitis patients, matched synovial fluid reportedly showed significant enrichment of disease-linked clones.

TCRdb independently ran MiXCR on the 5' RACE reads; one entry per CDR3 protein. The repertoire holds about 35,000 distinct CDR3 sequences, with roughly 3.1% as singletons. V and J are TRBV9 and TRBJ2-2; D is undetermined. This receptor was taken from a male donor with ankylosing spondylitis or in good health (not recorded which). The sample taken for sequencing was blood, either unsorted or a sorted T cell fraction (not recorded which). Here the CDR3 DNA reads TGTGCCAGCAGCGTAGCGGCCCCGGGCACCGGGGAGCTGTTTTTT. This encodes CASSVAAPGTGELFF.